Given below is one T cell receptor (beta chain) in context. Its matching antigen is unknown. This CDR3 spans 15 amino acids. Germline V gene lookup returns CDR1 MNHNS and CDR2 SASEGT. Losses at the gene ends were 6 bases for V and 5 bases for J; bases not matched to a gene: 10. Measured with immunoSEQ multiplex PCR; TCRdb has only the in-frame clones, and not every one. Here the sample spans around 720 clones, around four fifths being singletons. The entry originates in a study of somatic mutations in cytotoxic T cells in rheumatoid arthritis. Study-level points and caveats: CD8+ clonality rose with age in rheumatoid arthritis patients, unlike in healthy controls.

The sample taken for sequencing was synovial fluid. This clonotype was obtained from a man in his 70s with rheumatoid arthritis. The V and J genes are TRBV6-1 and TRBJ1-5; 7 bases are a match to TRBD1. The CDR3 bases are TGTGCCAGCAGGACCTCGGGACAGCTATATCAGCCCCAGCATTTT. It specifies CASRTSGQLYQPQHF.